The rows below give T cell receptor beta chains drawn from one sample of a study of vaccination and CD4 T cells after COVID-19. These TCRs are of unknown antigen specificity. TCRdb re-derived calls from the PCR reads in MiXCR, one entry per CDR3 protein. The repertoire holds 8,500 to 10,000 distinct CDR3 sequences, with 50% to 65% as singletons. Input material: CD4+ T cells from blood, cultured in vitro. The receptors come from a human donor in good health. Both conserved end residues are part of each CDR3. A D gene is named only where the DNA matches it firmly. Clone sizes are given selectively: once, few, many, or a class where the clone is expanded.

d_call: TRBD1
v_call: TRBV28
clone_size: once
j_call: TRBJ1-5
cdr3_aa: CASSPSRQGPNQPQHF
cdr3_nt: TGTGCCAGCAGCCCCTCCCGACAGGGGCCAAATCAGCCCCAGCATTTT

d_call: .
v_call: TRBV27
clone_size: few
j_call: TRBJ2-2
cdr3_aa: CASRNTGELFF
cdr3_nt: TGTGCCAGCAGGAACACCGGGGAGCTGTTTTTT

d_call: .
v_call: TRBV7-2
clone_size: .
j_call: TRBJ2-7
cdr3_aa: CASSQSPPRAYEQYF
cdr3_nt: TGTGCCAGCAGCCAAAGCCCCCCTCGGGCTTACGAGCAGTACTTC

d_call: .
v_call: TRBV7-9
clone_size: .
j_call: TRBJ1-1
cdr3_aa: CASSTTGRGMNTEAFF
cdr3_nt: TGTGCCAGCAGCACCACAGGGAGGGGCATGAACACTGAAGCTTTCTTT

d_call: TRBD2
v_call: TRBV7-8
clone_size: few
j_call: TRBJ2-3
cdr3_aa: CASSLRLAGDEDTQYF
cdr3_nt: TGTGCCAGCAGCCTAAGACTAGCGGGAGATGAAGATACGCAGTATTTT

d_call: .
v_call: TRBV6-1
clone_size: .
j_call: TRBJ2-1
cdr3_aa: CASSEAPAGSYNEQFF
cdr3_nt: TGTGCCAGCAGTGAAGCTCCAGCGGGCTCCTACAATGAGCAGTTCTTC

d_call: TRBD1
v_call: TRBV5-4
clone_size: .
j_call: TRBJ1-2
cdr3_aa: CASSSLGTGPSVYTF
cdr3_nt: TGTGCCAGCAGCTCGTTAGGGACAGGTCCTTCTGTCTACACCTTC

d_call: .
v_call: TRBV10-1
clone_size: .
j_call: TRBJ1-2
cdr3_aa: CASSEQGDRGYTF
cdr3_nt: TGCGCCAGCAGTGAACAGGGAGACCGCGGCTACACCTTC

d_call: .
v_call: TRBV7-2
clone_size: .
j_call: TRBJ1-6
cdr3_aa: CASSRGSSYNSPLHF
cdr3_nt: TGTGCCAGCAGCCGGGGTAGCTCCTATAATTCACCCCTCCACTTT

d_call: TRBD1
v_call: TRBV12-3/TRBV12-4
clone_size: .
j_call: TRBJ1-1
cdr3_aa: CASSRTGGSAFF
cdr3_nt: TGTGCCAGCAGTCGGACAGGGGGCTCGGCTTTCTTT

d_call: .
v_call: TRBV20-1
clone_size: .
j_call: TRBJ2-2
cdr3_aa: CSARVFGAGELFF
cdr3_nt: .

d_call: TRBD1
v_call: TRBV2
clone_size: .
j_call: TRBJ1-1
cdr3_aa: CASSTNLKQGVRNTEAFF
cdr3_nt: TGTGCCAGCAGTACCAATCTGAAACAGGGGGTGAGGAACACTGAAGCTTTCTTT

d_call: .
v_call: TRBV19
clone_size: .
j_call: TRBJ1-5
cdr3_aa: CASTVGLNQPQHF
cdr3_nt: TGTGCCAGTACTGTGGGGCTCAATCAGCCCCAGCATTTT